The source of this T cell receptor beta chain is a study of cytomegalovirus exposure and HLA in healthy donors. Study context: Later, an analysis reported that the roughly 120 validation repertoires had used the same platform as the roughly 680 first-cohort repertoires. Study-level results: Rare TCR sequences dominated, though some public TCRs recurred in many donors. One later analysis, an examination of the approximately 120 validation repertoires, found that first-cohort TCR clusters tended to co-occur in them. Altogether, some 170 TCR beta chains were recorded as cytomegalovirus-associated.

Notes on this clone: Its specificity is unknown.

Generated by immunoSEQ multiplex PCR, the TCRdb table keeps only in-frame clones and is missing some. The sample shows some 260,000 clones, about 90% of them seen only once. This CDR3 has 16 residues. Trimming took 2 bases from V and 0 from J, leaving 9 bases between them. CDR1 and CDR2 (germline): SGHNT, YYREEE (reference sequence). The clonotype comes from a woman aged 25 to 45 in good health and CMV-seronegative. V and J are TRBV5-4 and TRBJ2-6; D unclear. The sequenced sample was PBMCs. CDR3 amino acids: CASSLQQFSGANVLTF. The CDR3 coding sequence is TGTGCCAGCAGCTTACAACAATTCTCTGGGGCCAACGTCCTGACTTTC.